This T cell receptor (beta chain) was documented in a study of T-cell memory formation after mild COVID-19. The table lists this clonotype with a few counts. TCRdb fed the 5' RACE reads into MiXCR, producing one record per CDR3 protein. The repertoire includes roughly 350,000 distinct CDR3 sequences, around 28% of them detected once, and roughly 13% sits in the top ten. Germline CDR1 SGHRS, CDR2 YFSETQ. The CDR3 totals 17 residues. With 4 bases clipped from V and 4 bases from J, the junction kept 11 bases outside the gene matches. The receptor was isolated from an adult woman who had mild COVID-19 (a few samples of this study predate the infection). Cell type and time point are not known. Material for sequencing was PBMCs or a T cell subset sorted from them (not recorded which). This chain links TRBV5-1 with TRBJ2-1, with 10 bases matching TRBD1. The CDR3 spells CASSLVLPGQGYNEQFF. CDR3 nucleotides: TGCGCCAGCAGCCTAGTCCTCCCGGGACAGGGGTACAATGAGCAGTTCTTC.